The entry below gives a single TCR beta chain sequence along with its context. The antigen is unknown. This sample is drawn from a study of shared clonotypes between healthy human individuals. Study-wide findings and caveats: The study's rarefaction showed incomplete sorted-subset sequencing despite large depth.

The repertoire was sequenced with immunoSEQ multiplex PCR; TCRdb's copy has only in-frame clones and lacks some. The table lists around 2.1 million clones, more than 85% of them singletons, with more than 1.5% in the top ten. Positive CCR7 selection of CD45RO-negative cells yielded the naive CD8 cells, and terminally differentiated effector memory CD45RA+ cells were excluded. Those who donated, Caucasian adults without exception, all lived in Nashville, Tennessee. Material for sequencing was naive CD8+ T cells from PBMCs. The TCR sequence derives from a man aged 18 to 35 in good health. Some clones in this sample may be carry-over from other donors' samples.

The CDR3 spells CASSLARQTLNTEAFF. As DNA, the CDR3 is TGCGCCAGCAGCTTGGCCCGACAGACACTGAACACTGAAGCTTTCTTT. V is TRBV5-1 and J is TRBJ1-1; TRBD1 might be the D (5 bases). Germline CDR1 SGHRS, CDR2 YFSETQ. The CDR3 is 16 amino acids. The ends were cut back, 0 bases at V and 0 bases at J, with 12 bases in the middle. Together with reference TRBV5-1 and TRBJ1-1, the CDR3 gives the full variable domain: KAGVTQTPRYLIKTRGQQVTLSCSPISGHRSVSWYQQTPGQGLQFLFEYFSETQRNKGNFPGRFSGRQFSNSRSEMNVSTLELGDSALYLCASSLARQTLNTEAFFGQGTRLTVV.